This TCR beta chain was observed in a study of Ad26.COV2.S vaccination and SARS-CoV-2 variants. Profiling relied on immunoSEQ multiplex PCR, and the TCRdb table lists in-frame clones only, not all of them. The table includes about 450,000 clones, approximately 89% detected once. The CDR3 sequence is 15 residues long. V was shortened by 0 bases and J by 6 bases, with 11 bases between the two germline ends. Looked up from germline, CDR1 is MNHEY and CDR2 is SVGEGT. Treatment specified: about 20 received Ad26.COV2.S at low or high dose, single or two shots; five or six received placebo; per-sample allocation not given. Day 63 following the first vaccine or placebo injection was when the samples were taken. The vaccine antigen was prefusion-stabilized Wuhan SARS-CoV-2 spike.

The receptor comes from a person aged 18 to 59 who received the Ad26.COV2.S COVID-19 vaccine or a placebo. The specimen comprised peripheral blood, sampled in a trial of Ad26.COV2.S vaccine versus placebo. The gene calls are TRBV6-2 or TRBV6-3 and TRBJ2-2, with a weak D call TRBD1 (5 bases). The CDR3 sequence: CASSYSGHPAGELFF. DNA of the CDR3: TGTGCCAGCAGTTACTCAGGACACCCAGCCGGGGAGCTGTTTTTT.